Listed here is a single TCR beta chain. Its antigen is still unknown. The data were taken from a study of OX40 agonist ivuxolimab in advanced cancers. Study-level points and caveats: Both blood CD4+ and CD8+ T cells showed clonal growth by week 6 at 0.1 to 3.0 mg/kg.

Produced via immunoSEQ multiplex PCR; TCRdb's table is partial and in-frame only. The sample comprises more than 80,000 clones, 85% to 90% of which are singletons, and around 1.6% rests with the top ten. The ends were cut back, 5 bases at V and 0 bases at J, with 14 bases in the middle. Looked up from germline, CDR1 is KGHSH and CDR2 is LQKENI. This CDR3 is 16 amino acids long. This TCR derives from an adult with an advanced solid tumor such as melanoma, head and neck, liver or kidney cancer. Sequenced here: CD4+ or CD8+ T cells sorted from blood, sampled in a trial of the OX40 agonist ivuxolimab. The chain is built from TRBV18 and TRBJ2-4; D may be TRBD1 or TRBD2 (5 bases each). CDR3 nucleotides: TGTGCCAGCTCAGGGGGAGAGCACCTAGCCAAAAACATTCAGTACTTC. It encodes CASSGGEHLAKNIQYF. The full variable domain, completed using reference TRBV18 and TRBJ2-4, is NAGVMQNPRHLVRRRGQEARLRCSPMKGHSHVYWYRQLPEEGLKFMVYLQKENIIDESGMPKERFSAEFPKEGPSILRIQQVVRGDSAAYFCASSGGEHLAKNIQYFGAGTRLSVL.